The rows below give T cell receptor beta chains drawn from one sample of a study of T cell repertoires in cytomegalovirus infection. MiXCR, applied by TCRdb to the reads, yields one record per CDR3 protein. Of some 480,000 distinct CDR3 sequences listed, around 30% are singletons. These receptors lack a known antigen. This specimen consisted of cultured PBMCs, obtained from culture after CMV antigen stimulation. These receptors were obtained from a human donor in good health (CMV status not recorded). Some clones in this sample may be carry-over from other donors' samples. CDR3s include the opening cysteine and the closing phenylalanine or tryptophan.

j_call	v_call	cdr3_aa
TRBJ2-1	TRBV24-1	CATSDLTTGSSYNEQFF
TRBJ1-1	TRBV7-6	CASSPAPELNTEAFF
TRBJ2-3	TRBV28	CASNPSGSPTDTQYF
TRBJ1-6	TRBV7-8	CASSPGTGQNSPLHF
TRBJ2-1	TRBV12-3/TRBV12-4	CASAGTGYNEQFF
TRBJ2-5	TRBV7-8	CASSFALAGVETQYF
TRBJ2-4	TRBV2	CASSESIAKNIQYF
TRBJ2-7	TRBV4-2	CASSQLHPGQGSNEQYF
TRBJ2-3	TRBV10-1	CASSESGVGDTQYF
TRBJ1-2	TRBV11-2	CASSSRQANYGYTF
TRBJ1-3	TRBV6-5	CASSYSTRVAGNTIYF
TRBJ2-1	TRBV12-3/TRBV12-4	CASGARGLSAADEQFF
TRBJ2-1	TRBV11-3	CASSPMDPGSEQFF
TRBJ2-2	TRBV5-4	CASSVGTGGGNTGELFF
TRBJ2-1	TRBV11-2	CASSPWHEQFF
TRBJ2-1	TRBV7-9	CASSIRASGNNEQFF
TRBJ2-1	TRBV11-2	CASSLEKRSRDEQFF
TRBJ1-5	TRBV20-1	CSAKRQAQWPQHF
TRBJ2-1	TRBV29-1	CSVGSAGAYDEQFF
TRBJ2-1	TRBV6-2/TRBV6-3	CASSFLYETSGAYNEQFF
TRBJ2-1	TRBV25-1	CASSEFGLAGYNEQFF
TRBJ2-5	TRBV7-2	CASNPQPGLSGETQYF
TRBJ2-4	TRBV19	CASSIDNPPGAKNIQYF
TRBJ2-1	TRBV27	CASSLSSGLTEQFF
TRBJ2-5	TRBV6-2/TRBV6-3	CASTGGARGLQETQYF
TRBJ2-3	TRBV7-6	CASSPPFSGTTDTQYF
TRBJ2-1	TRBV6-1	CASSPFGTVNEQFF
TRBJ2-2	TRBV6-4	CASSDSSSTGELFF
TRBJ1-5	TRBV7-2	CASSYLGQGVWGYSNQPQHF
TRBJ2-7	TRBV7-8	CASSSGTSGRGEQYF
TRBJ2-7	TRBV6-4	CASSEFTGYEQYF
TRBJ2-1	TRBV7-2	CASSGLAGAGENEQFF
TRBJ1-4	TRBV7-2	CASSTGRSRNEKLFF
TRBJ2-7	TRBV4-1	CASSQGVGQRIPPYEQYF
TRBJ2-2	TRBV19	CASSILGGTNTGELFF
TRBJ1-5	TRBV2	CASSPVTDQPQHF
TRBJ2-5	TRBV6-5	CASSYRTEETQYF
TRBJ2-5	TRBV2	CASSEKRETQYF
TRBJ2-7	TRBV11-2	CASSLPGFSGRETF
TRBJ2-5	TRBV7-2	CASRRTGGVGETQYF
TRBJ1-1	TRBV7-8	CASSRVDRIATEAFF
TRBJ1-3	TRBV4-1	CASSQGDSTGNTIYF
TRBJ2-3	TRBV7-2	CASSRDRGRTDTQYF
TRBJ2-5	TRBV19	CASSNGLVETQYF
TRBJ1-4	TRBV28	CASRDSGNEKLFF
TRBJ2-2	TRBV4-1	CASSHISGLVGVGELFF
TRBJ2-2	TRBV11-2	CASSPGSIGSGELFF
TRBJ2-3	TRBV6-2/TRBV6-3	CASSSGPSQYF
TRBJ1-1	TRBV15	CATSRNRVNTEAFF
TRBJ2-1	TRBV11-3	CASSLGYAYNEQFF
TRBJ1-3	TRBV7-9	CASSVTSGNTIYF
TRBJ2-3	TRBV7-2	CASSPLVPTDTQYF
TRBJ1-5	TRBV19	CASSITGDHQPQHF
TRBJ1-1	TRBV6-1	CARQERTEAFF
TRBJ2-3	TRBV12-3/TRBV12-4	CASSTTTWTARPDTRYF
TRBJ2-1	TRBV7-8	CASSSTQVGNEQFF
TRBJ2-3	TRBV2	CASRYPGGGNTQYF
TRBJ2-1	TRBV11-2	CASSFYGRGYNEQFF
TRBJ2-1	TRBV12-3/TRBV12-4	CASTTWLAGFYEQFF
TRBJ1-1	TRBV25-1	CASSAVPGQGADSTEAFF